A single sample is the source of the 5 T cell receptor beta chains below, sequenced in a study of OX40 agonist ivuxolimab in advanced cancers. Libraries were prepared through the immunoSEQ multiplex PCR assay. TCRdb stores this immuneACCESS table with in-frame sequences only. Part of the clones is absent; in the studies checked, under half of the shortfall reflects unresolved V genes, and no reason is known for the rest. This sample comprises roughly 45,000 clones, roughly 91% of them detected only once. 6% to 8% of the sample belongs to the ten largest clones. The source material was CD4+ or CD8+ T cells sorted from blood, sampled in a trial of the OX40 agonist ivuxolimab. The source is an adult with an advanced solid tumor such as melanoma, head and neck, liver or kidney cancer.

The chain links TRBV5-6 to TRBJ1-1; 9 bases agree with TRBD1. Germline lookup yields CDR1 SGHDT and CDR2 YYEEEE. Trimming removed 4 bases from V and 11 bases from J; junction bases left unmatched: 9. The CDR3 sequence is 13 residues long. CDR3 coding DNA: TGTGCCAGCAGCGTACAGGGGGCAGGGCGGGCTTTCTTT. Protein product: CASSVQGAGRAFF.

J is TRBJ1-2 and V is TRBV5-8; D ambiguous. This CDR3 contains 11 residues. The germline CDR1 and CDR2 sequences are SGHTS and YDEGEE. V lost 4 bases, J lost 5 bases, and 6 bases lay in between. In DNA, the CDR3 is TGTGCCAGCAGCCCACTTTATGGCTACACCTTC. Its protein product is CASSPLYGYTF.

This clone has only one observation. This chain joins TRBV9 and TRBJ1-5; D not certain. Germline CDR1 is SGDLS and CDR2 is YYNGEE. The CDR3 is 13 residues long. V lost 0 bases, J lost 7 bases, and 8 bases lay in between. The CDR3 nucleotides read TGTGCCAGCAGCGTAGCTACGGGGCAGCCCCAGCATTTT. This gives the protein CASSVATGQPQHF.

V gene TRBV4-2 combines with J gene TRBJ1-5; D is perhaps TRBD1 (6 bases). V lost 2 bases and J lost 4, with 12 bases in between. The CDR3 has 15 amino acids. Germline V gene lookup returns CDR1 LGHNA and CDR2 YNFKEQ. Here the CDR3 reads CASSQLGASNQPQHF. DNA for the CDR3: TGTGCCAGCAGCCAACTGGGGGCCTCAAATCAGCCCCAGCATTTT.

The chain combines TRBV27 with TRBJ1-6; 8 bases fit TRBD1. CDR3 length equals 15 residues. The germline CDR1 and CDR2 sequences are MNHEY and SMNVEV (reference sequence). The junction had 5 bases not matched to a gene; V was cut back by 10 bases and J by 0 bases. CDR3 sequence reads: CATRGLSSYNSPLHF. In DNA form, the CDR3 reads TGTGCCACCAGGGGGCTGAGCTCCTATAATTCACCCCTCCACTTT.